This TCR beta chain was observed in a study of blood T cell repertoires in COVID-19. Looking at the study overall: Donors in the United States, Italy and Spain gave samples during acute or convalescent COVID-19. The cDNA or gDNA used as material had been derived from T cells, B-cell-depleted T cells, or PBMCs.

As processed by the authors: It was from reference gene primer amplification that nucleated cell counts were estimated. Profiling relied on immunoSEQ multiplex PCR, and the TCRdb table lists in-frame clones only, not all of them. D and trimming come from the DNA, and the V and J calls and clone size come from that table. This repertoire shows approximately 90,000 clones, about 85% found once; its top ten account for about 38%. V shed 1 base and J 4 bases; nucleotides not matched to a gene: 10. The V gene's germline CDR1 is SGHRS and CDR2 YFSETQ. The CDR3 covers 17 residues. Sequencing was done on a sample of peripheral blood. The TCR was taken from an elderly man with acute or convalescent COVID-19. The gene calls are TRBV5-1 and TRBJ1-3, with 8 bases lining up with TRBD1. The CDR3 here is CASSLLWTGNPGNTIYF. The CDR3 DNA reads TGCGCCAGCAGCTTGCTCTGGACAGGGAACCCAGGAAACACCATATATTTT.